Reported below is one T cell receptor beta chain. In the authors' methods: Reference gene primer amplification gave nucleated cell count estimates. TCRdb's table, derived via immunoSEQ multiplex PCR, lists solely in-frame clones and lacks some. That table supplies the V and J calls and clone size; D and trimming were determined from the DNA. The sample carries about 280,000 clones, roughly 89% recorded once. The entry originates in a study of blood T cell repertoires in COVID-19. As for the study in general: The origin of the acute and convalescent COVID-19 samples was the United States, Italy and Spain. PBMCs, B-cell-depleted T cells, or T cells were the source of the cDNA or gDNA that made up the material.

From germline, CDR1 is MNHEY and CDR2 SMNVEV (reference sequence). The germline V and J ends were trimmed by 2 bases and 11 bases, with 24 bases remaining between them. This CDR3 contains 16 residues. J is TRBJ1-1 and V is TRBV27; TRBD1 might be the D (6 bases). The TCR was taken from a man aged 35-49 years with acute or convalescent COVID-19. Material: peripheral blood. CDR3 DNA: TGTGCCAGCAGTTTAAGATCCCCCGGGCAGGGGTATCGGGCTTTCTTT. Residues: CASSLRSPGQGYRAFF.